This T cell receptor (beta chain) was documented in a study of graft-versus-host responses after intestinal transplantation. Overall study: Recipients uniformly received anti-thymocyte globulin induction, followed by tacrolimus and steroids for approximately 3 years. Study-level points and caveats: Allografts of one patient group, those with graft-donor T cell macrochimerism, had high graft-versus-host to host-versus-graft clonal ratios. Recipient-marrow GvH clones were detected, some having first appeared in ileum or blood.

The CDR3 has 12 residues. The V and J ends lost 6 bases and 7 bases, in that order; junction bases with no gene match: 5. Germline-derived CDR1 and CDR2 are SGHAT and FQNNGV. Comment on this clone: What it binds is not known.

Graft tissue processing released intraepithelial and lamina propria lymphocytes. Some clones are missing from TCRdb's copy, which holds only in-frame ones; the method was immunoSEQ multiplex PCR. The sample holds tens of thousands of clones; 89% are singletons and the top ten take approximately 1.6%. The rearrangement links TRBV11-2 to TRBJ1-1, with 7 nucleotides matching TRBD1. The clonotype originates from a human patient who received an intestinal transplant, so some T cells may come from the graft donor. This specimen was ileum tissue, taken less than 400 days after transplant. DNA for the CDR3: TGTGCCAGCAGGGGAGACAGGGTTGAAGCTTTCTTT. Encoded protein: CASRGDRVEAFF.